Shown below are 14 T cell receptor beta chains from a single sample sequenced in a study of T cells in tuberculosis. Profiled with immunoSEQ multiplex PCR; TCRdb holds only in-frame clones, not every one. The repertoire holds tens of thousands of clones, with about 96% as singletons. Described time point: new active TB diagnosis, blood taken before or within 7 days of starting treatment. Here the sequenced sample was PBMCs, taken at tuberculosis diagnosis. The receptors stem from an adult with tuberculosis.

This chain connects TRBV5-1 to TRBJ2-1, with TRBD2 matching 12 bases. V trimming: 5 bases; J trimming: 9 bases; junction bases outside the gene matches: 9. The CDR3 is 15 amino acids. CDR1 is SGHRS, CDR2 YFSETQ, per germline. The CDR3 sequence: CASSPLAGGRAEQFF. For the CDR3, the DNA is TGCGCCAGCAGTCCGCTAGCGGGAGGGAGGGCTGAGCAGTTCTTC.

In DNA form, the CDR3 reads TGTGCCTGCGCTCCAACAGGGGAACAGCCCCAGCATTTT. Encoded protein: CACAPTGEQPQHF. The chain combines TRBV30 with TRBJ1-5; 7 nucleotides align to TRBD1. Germline V gene data show CDR1 as GTSNPN and CDR2 as SVGIG (reference sequence). The V and J ends lost 6 bases and 7 bases, in that order; junction bases with no gene match: 9. CDR3 size: 13 residues. The entire variable domain, with the rest obtained from reference TRBV30 and TRBJ1-5, is as follows: SQTIHQWPATLVQPVGSPLSLECTVEGTSNPNLYWYRQAAGRGLQLLFYSVGIGQISSEVPQNLSASRPQDRQFILSSKKLLLSDSGFYLCACAPTGEQPQHFGDGTRLSIL.

The rearrangement uses TRBV7-2 and TRBJ1-1; D unclear. The CDR3 is made up of 15 amino acids. Germline loops: CDR1 SGHTA, CDR2 FQGNSA. The V and J ends lost 5 bases and 6 bases respectively, with 19 bases between them. The CDR3 is CASSTRKGGIAEAFF. The CDR3 DNA sequence: TGTGCCAGCAGCACTAGAAAGGGAGGGATCGCTGAAGCTTTCTTT.

The CDR3 sequence is CASGRGQGGEKLFF. The CDR3 DNA reads TGTGCCAGCGGGCGAGGGCAGGGAGGTGAAAAACTGTTTTTT. The J gene is TRBJ1-4, the V gene TRBV9; perhaps TRBD1 as D (5 bases). Deletions cut 7 bases from V and 7 bases from J, with 17 bases between. This CDR3 is built from 14 residues. Germline CDR1 reads SGDLS; CDR2 reads YYNGEE.

The rearrangement joins TRBV19 to TRBJ1-5; unclear D gene. Trimming shortened V by 7 bases and J by 0 bases, and 13 bases separated the two germline ends. This CDR3 region has 15 residues. CDR1 is LNHDA and CDR2 is SQIVND in the germline V gene (reference sequence). CDR3 DNA: TGTGCCAGTAATTGGGCGGAGGGTAGCAATCAGCCCCAGCATTTT. It is translated as CASNWAEGSNQPQHF.

This sequence joins TRBV7-9 and TRBJ2-2, with TRBD2 matching 9 bases. Germline lookup yields CDR1 SEHNR and CDR2 FQNEAQ (reference sequence). With V trimmed by 5 bases and J by 7 bases, 14 bases remained unmatched. The CDR3 consists of 17 residues. The chain's CDR3 is CASSRTLNSGSSGELFF. CDR3 nucleotide sequence: TGTGCCAGCAGCCGGACGTTAAATAGCGGGAGTAGCGGGGAGCTGTTTTTT.

This clone has only a few counts. The chain has TRBV6-6 and TRBJ1-5; weak D call: TRBD1 (5 bases). Trimming took 6 bases from V and 6 from J, leaving 15 bases between them. The CDR3 extends over 14 amino acids. Per germline, CDR1 MNHNY and CDR2 SVGAGI (reference sequence). CDR3: CASSWGGRVQPQHF. As DNA, the CDR3 is TGTGCCAGCAGCTGGGGGGGTCGGGTTCAGCCCCAGCATTTT.

The J gene is TRBJ2-7, the V gene TRBV7-2, with a weak D call TRBD1 (6 bases). This CDR3 comprises 15 residues. Germline V gene data show CDR1 as SGHTA and CDR2 as FQGNSA. V was cut by 1 base and J by 3 bases, with 13 bases left in between. CDR3 DNA sequence: TGTGCCAGCAGCTTAGGGCAGGGGCCAAACTACGAGCAGTACTTC. Translated: CASSLGQGPNYEQYF.

This rearrangement joins TRBV4-2 to TRBJ1-1; 11 bases line up with TRBD1. V lost 3 bases and J lost 5; bases outside the gene matches: 8. Germline V gene sequence: CDR1 LGHNA, CDR2 YNFKEQ. The CDR3 consists of 16 residues. The CDR3 DNA sequence: TGTGCCAGCAGCCAGGGCCCCGGGACAGGGGGGACTGAAGCTTTCTTT. Protein: CASSQGPGTGGTEAFF.

The CDR3 DNA reads as TGTGCCAGCACCCCGGGAGGGGGCCAGCCCCAGCATTTT. It codes for CASTPGGGQPQHF. V gene TRBV28 combines with J gene TRBJ1-5; 7 bases are shared with TRBD1. The germline gives CDR1 MDHEN, CDR2 SYDVKM. The length of the CDR3 is 13 residues. V lost 7 bases and J lost 7; bases outside the gene matches: 7.

This clone was seen once. As DNA, the CDR3 is TGTGCCAGCAGCGGGGGGACGGGATACACTGAAGCTTTCTTT. Translation: CASSGGTGYTEAFF. V and J are TRBV27 and TRBJ1-1, with D maybe TRBD1 (5 bases). The CDR3 is 14 residues long. CDR1 and CDR2 from the germline V gene are MNHEY and SMNVEV (reference sequence). Trimming pared 6 bases from V and 3 bases from J, leaving 14 bases between.

This clone was picked up one time. The genes are TRBV4-1 and TRBJ2-1; maybe TRBD2 (5 bases). Deletions cut 0 bases from V and 2 bases from J, with 8 bases between. The CDR3 totals 15 residues. Germline-derived CDR1 and CDR2 are MGHRA and YSYEKL. In nucleotides, the CDR3 is TGCGCCAGCAGCCAAGACAGCGGAGCCTACAATGAGCAGTTCTTC. Protein product: CASSQDSGAYNEQFF.

This clone was seen a single time. The chain links TRBV14 to TRBJ1-4, with 7 bases lining up with TRBD1. The ends lost 4 bases at V and 8 bases at J; junction bases unmatched: 7. The CDR3 consists of 14 residues. Germline lookup yields CDR1 SGHDN and CDR2 FVKESK. This CDR3 reads CASSPLQGREKLFF. CDR3 DNA: TGTGCCAGCAGCCCTTTACAGGGGCGGGAAAAACTGTTTTTT.

This chain connects TRBV12-5 to TRBJ1-2; no reliable D call. The CDR3 spans 13 residues. Trimming removed 4 bases at V and 3 bases at J, with 9 bases between. Looked up from germline, CDR1 is LGHNT and CDR2 is FRNRAP. The CDR3: CASGSPGDYGYTF. CDR3 nucleotide sequence: TGTGCTAGTGGTTCCCCGGGAGACTATGGCTACACCTTC.